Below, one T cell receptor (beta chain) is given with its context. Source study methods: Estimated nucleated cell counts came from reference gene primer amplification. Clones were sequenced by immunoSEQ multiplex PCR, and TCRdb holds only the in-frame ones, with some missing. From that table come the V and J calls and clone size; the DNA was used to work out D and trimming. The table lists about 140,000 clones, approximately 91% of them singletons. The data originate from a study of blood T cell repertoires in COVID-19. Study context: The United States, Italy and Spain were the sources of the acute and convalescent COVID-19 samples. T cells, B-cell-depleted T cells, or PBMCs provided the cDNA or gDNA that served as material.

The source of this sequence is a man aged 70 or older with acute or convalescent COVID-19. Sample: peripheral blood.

The CDR3 reads CASSFTSGFSYNEQFF. The CDR3 DNA sequence: TGTGCCAGTAGTTTCACTAGCGGTTTCTCCTACAATGAGCAGTTCTTC. J is TRBJ2-1 and V is TRBV19, with 8 bases that match TRBD2. The CDR3 consists of 16 residues. V was clipped by 5 bases and J by 0 bases; unmatched bases: 6. Germline assignment: CDR1 LNHDA and CDR2 SQIVND (reference sequence).